This TCR beta chain comes out of a study of blood T cell repertoires in COVID-19. Assay: immunoSEQ multiplex PCR; the TCRdb copy retains only in-frame clones and omits some. The sample includes under 200,000 clones, less than 90% of them seen just once. The junction had 9 bases not matched to a gene; V was cut back by 6 bases and J by 6 bases. CDR3 length equals 15 residues. CDR1 MNHEY and CDR2 SVGAGI come from the germline V gene. The chain employs TRBV6-5 and TRBJ2-1; 9 bases are shared with TRBD1. The sequenced material came from peripheral blood. This TCR came from a man aged 18-30 years with active or convalescent COVID-19. The CDR3 DNA is TGTGCCAGCAGGTCCGCCGGGACAGGGAGCAATGAGCAGTTCTTC. Amino acid sequence: CASRSAGTGSNEQFF.